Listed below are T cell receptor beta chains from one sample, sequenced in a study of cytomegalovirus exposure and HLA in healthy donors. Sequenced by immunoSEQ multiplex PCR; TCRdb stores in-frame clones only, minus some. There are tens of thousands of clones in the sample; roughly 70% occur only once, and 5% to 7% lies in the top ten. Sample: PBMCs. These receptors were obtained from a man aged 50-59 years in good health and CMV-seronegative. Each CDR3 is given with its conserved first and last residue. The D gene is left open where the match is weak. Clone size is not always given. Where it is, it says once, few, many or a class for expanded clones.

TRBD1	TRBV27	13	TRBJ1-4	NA	CATRQGAGEKLFF	TGTGCAACCCGCCAGGGGGCGGGGGAAAAACTGTTTTTT
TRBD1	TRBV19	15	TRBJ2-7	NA	CASSPGQGKSYEQYF	TGTGCCAGTAGCCCGGGACAGGGAAAATCCTACGAGCAGTACTTC
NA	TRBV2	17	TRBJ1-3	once	CASSLSDRLLSGNTIYF	TGTGCCAGCAGTCTATCCGACAGATTGCTATCTGGAAACACCATATATTTT
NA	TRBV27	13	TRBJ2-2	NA	CASCNRVAGELFF	TGTGCCAGTTGTAACAGGGTAGCCGGGGAGCTGTTTTTT
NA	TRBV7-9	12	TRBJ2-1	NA	CSSSLQDNEQFF	TGTTCCAGCAGCTTGCAGGACAATGAGCAGTTCTTC
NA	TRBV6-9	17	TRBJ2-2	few	CASSFTSGHPDTGELFF	TGTGCCAGCAGTTTCACATCGGGACACCCAGATACCGGGGAGCTGTTTTTT
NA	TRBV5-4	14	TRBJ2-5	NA	CASSLPDRPETQYF	TGTGCCAGCAGCTTGCCCGACAGGCCAGAGACCCAGTACTTC
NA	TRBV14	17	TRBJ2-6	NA	CASTKGQLRSGANVLTF	TGTGCCAGCACCAAAGGACAGCTACGCTCTGGGGCCAACGTCCTGACTTTC
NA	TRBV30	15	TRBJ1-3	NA	CAWSETAVSGNTIYF	TGTGCCTGGAGTGAAACAGCGGTCTCTGGAAACACCATATATTTT
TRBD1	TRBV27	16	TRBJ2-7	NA	CASSPLNRDSSYEQYF	TGTGCCAGCAGCCCCCTAAACCGGGACAGCTCCTACGAGCAGTACTTC
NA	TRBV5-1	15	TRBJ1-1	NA	CASSLDRAGGTEAFF	TGCGCCAGCAGCTTGGACAGGGCGGGCGGCACTGAAGCTTTCTTT
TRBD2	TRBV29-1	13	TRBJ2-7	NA	CSVTGTSRYEQYF	TGCAGCGTTACCGGGACTAGCCGTTACGAGCAGTACTTC
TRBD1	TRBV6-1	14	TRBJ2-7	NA	CASSVTGNALEQYF	TGTGCCAGCTCCGTGACAGGGAATGCGCTCGAGCAGTACTTC
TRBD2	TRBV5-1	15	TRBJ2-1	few	CASSSISGGAREQFF	TGCGCCAGCAGCTCTATATCCGGGGGGGCCCGTGAGCAGTTCTTC
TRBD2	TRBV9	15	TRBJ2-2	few	CASSASGGEPGELFF	TGTGCCAGCAGCGCCAGCGGGGGGGAACCCGGGGAGCTGTTTTTT
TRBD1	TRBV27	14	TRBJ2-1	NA	CASSLGQGQSEQFF	TGTGCCAGCAGTCTGGGACAGGGGCAGAGTGAGCAGTTCTTC
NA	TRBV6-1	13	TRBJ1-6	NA	CASSESQGSSLHF	TGTGCCAGCAGTGAATCCCAGGGGAGTTCCCTCCACTTT
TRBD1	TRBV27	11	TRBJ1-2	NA	CASRTGDGYTF	TGTGCCAGCAGGACAGGGGACGGCTACACCTTC
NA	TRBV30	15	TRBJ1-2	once	CAWSRNWRETRGYTF	TGTGCCTGGAGTCGGAATTGGCGGGAGACGCGGGGCTACACCTTC
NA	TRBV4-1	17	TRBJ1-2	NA	CASSQDPGGSANYGYTF	TGCGCCAGCAGCCAAGATCCCGGGGGTTCAGCTAACTATGGCTACACCTTC
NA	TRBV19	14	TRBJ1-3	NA	CASRHRSPGNTIYF	TGTGCCAGTAGACACAGGTCTCCTGGAAACACCATATATTTT
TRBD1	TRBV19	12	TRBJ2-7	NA	CATWDSNYEQYF	TGTGCCACTTGGGACAGCAACTACGAGCAGTACTTC
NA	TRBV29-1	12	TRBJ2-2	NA	CSGQVNTGELFF	TGCAGCGGGCAGGTGAACACCGGGGAGCTGTTTTTT